Below, one T cell receptor (beta chain) is given with its context. The V gene lost 3 bases and the J gene lost 4 bases, with 21 bases spanning the gap. The length of the CDR3 is 17 residues. The germline gives CDR1 LGHNA, CDR2 YSLEER. These data originate in a study of blood T cell repertoires in COVID-19. Study context: Material from acute and convalescent COVID-19 was sourced from the United States, Italy and Spain. The analysed material was cDNA or gDNA that came from T cells, B-cell-depleted T cells, or PBMCs.

Assay used: immunoSEQ multiplex PCR; TCRdb lists only in-frame clones, some missing. The table shows over 350,000 clones, with over 75% occurring only once. Everyone who took part was roughly 18 to 89 years old, and they came from about two dozen US areas. Allocation to cohorts depended on clinical history reported by the participants. This clonotype was obtained from a woman under 40 with acute COVID-19. Material for sequencing was PBMCs or T cells enriched from blood (not recorded which). The chain recombines TRBV4-3 with TRBJ2-5; TRBD2 might be the D (6 bases). The CDR3 loop reads CASSQHYLERVGETQYF. Written as DNA, the CDR3 is TGCGCCAGCAGCCAGCATTACTTAGAGCGGGTCGGAGAGACCCAGTACTTC.